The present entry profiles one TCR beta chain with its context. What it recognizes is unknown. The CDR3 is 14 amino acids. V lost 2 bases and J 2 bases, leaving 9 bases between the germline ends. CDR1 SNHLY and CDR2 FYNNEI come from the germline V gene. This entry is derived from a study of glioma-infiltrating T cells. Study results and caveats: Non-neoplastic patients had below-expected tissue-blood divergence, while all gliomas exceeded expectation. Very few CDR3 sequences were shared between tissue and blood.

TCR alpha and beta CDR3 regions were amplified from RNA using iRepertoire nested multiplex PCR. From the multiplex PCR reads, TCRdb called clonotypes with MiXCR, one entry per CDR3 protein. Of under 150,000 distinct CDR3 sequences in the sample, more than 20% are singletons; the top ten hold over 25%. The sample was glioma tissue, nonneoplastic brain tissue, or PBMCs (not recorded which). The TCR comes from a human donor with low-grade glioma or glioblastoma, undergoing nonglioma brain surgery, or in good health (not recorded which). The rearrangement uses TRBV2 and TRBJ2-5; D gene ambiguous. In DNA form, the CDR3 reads TGTGCCAGCAGTGAACAGGTCGGGCAAGAGACCCAGTACTTC. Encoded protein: CASSEQVGQETQYF.